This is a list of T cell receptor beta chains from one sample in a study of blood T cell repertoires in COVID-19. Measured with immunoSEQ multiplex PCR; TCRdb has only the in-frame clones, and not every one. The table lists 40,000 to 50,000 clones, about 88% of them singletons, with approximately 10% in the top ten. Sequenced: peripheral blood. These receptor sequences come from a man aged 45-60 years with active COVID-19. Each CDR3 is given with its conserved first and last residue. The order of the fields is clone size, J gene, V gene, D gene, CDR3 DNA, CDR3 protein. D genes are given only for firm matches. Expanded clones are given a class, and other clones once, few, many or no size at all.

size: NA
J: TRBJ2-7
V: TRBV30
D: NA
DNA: TGTGCCTGGGCGGGACTGGGGGGCGAGCAGTACTTC
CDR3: CAWAGLGGEQYF

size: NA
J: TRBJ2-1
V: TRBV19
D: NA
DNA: TGTGCCAGTAGCCCTATGCCCGGGGTCTACAATGAGCAGTTCTTC
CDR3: CASSPMPGVYNEQFF

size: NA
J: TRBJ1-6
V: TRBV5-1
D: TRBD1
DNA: TGCGCCAGCAGCTTGGGGGGACAGCTGCTTAATTCACCCCTCCACTTT
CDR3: CASSLGGQLLNSPLHF

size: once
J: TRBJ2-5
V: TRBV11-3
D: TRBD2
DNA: TGTGCCAGCAGCTCCGGGGGGGGTGGAGAGACCCAGTACTTC
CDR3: CASSSGGGGETQYF

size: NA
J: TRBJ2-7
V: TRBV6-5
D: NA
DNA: TGTGCCAGCAGGCCACAGGAAGGATCTTACTACGAGCAGTACTTC
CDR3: CASRPQEGSYYEQYF

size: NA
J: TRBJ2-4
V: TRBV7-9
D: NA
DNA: TGTGCCAGCAGCTTATCGTCGGCAGGGGAAAACATTCAGTACTTC
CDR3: CASSLSSAGENIQYF

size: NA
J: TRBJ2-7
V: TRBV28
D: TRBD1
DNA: TGTGCCAGCAGTTTACGCGACAGGGGGACGGAGCAGTACTTC
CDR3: CASSLRDRGTEQYF

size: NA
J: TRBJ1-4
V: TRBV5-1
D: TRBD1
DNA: TGCGCCAGCAGCCCAGGACAGGGCCGGGGTGAAAAACTGTTTTTT
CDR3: CASSPGQGRGEKLFF

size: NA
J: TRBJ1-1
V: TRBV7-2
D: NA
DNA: TGTGCCAGCAGCGTAACTTGGAACACTGAAGCTTTCTTT
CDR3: CASSVTWNTEAFF

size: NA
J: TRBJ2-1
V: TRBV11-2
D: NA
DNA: TGTGCCAGCAGCTTTGGTCGGAGGAATGAGCAGTTCTTC
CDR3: CASSFGRRNEQFF

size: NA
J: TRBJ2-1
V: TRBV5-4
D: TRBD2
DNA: TGTGCCAGCAGCTTGGAACTAGCGGGGGGATACAATGAGCAGTTCTTC
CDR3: CASSLELAGGYNEQFF

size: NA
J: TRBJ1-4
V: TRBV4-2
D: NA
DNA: TGTGCCAGCAGCCAAGGGGGCGCCGGTGAAAAACTGTTTTTT
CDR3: CASSQGGAGEKLFF

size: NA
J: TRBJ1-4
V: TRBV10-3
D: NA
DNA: TGTGCCATTGGACAGCTTGCAACTAATGAAAAACTGTTTTTT
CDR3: CAIGQLATNEKLFF

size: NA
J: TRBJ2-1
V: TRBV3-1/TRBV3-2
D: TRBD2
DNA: TGTGCCAGCAGCCAAACTAGCGGGGGGGCCTGGCAGTTCTTC
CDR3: CASSQTSGGAWQFF

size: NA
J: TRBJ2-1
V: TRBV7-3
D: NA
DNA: TGTGCCAGCACCTCAACCGGGGTGGGCGAGCAGTTCTTC
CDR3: CASTSTGVGEQFF

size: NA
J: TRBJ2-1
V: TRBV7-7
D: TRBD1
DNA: TGTGCTAGCAGCTTAGGGGGACAGGTGATTAACAATGAGCAGTTCTTC
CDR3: CASSLGGQVINNEQFF

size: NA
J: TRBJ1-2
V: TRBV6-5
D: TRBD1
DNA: TGTGCCAGCAGTTACTTGGACAGGGATGTTGGCTACACCTTC
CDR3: CASSYLDRDVGYTF

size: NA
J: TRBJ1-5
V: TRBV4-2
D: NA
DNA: TGTGCCAGCAGCCAAGGGGAGGGAAATCAGCCCCAGCATTTT
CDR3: CASSQGEGNQPQHF